This T cell receptor (beta chain) was captured by sequencing in a study of beta chain features in type 1 diabetes. Study-level findings and limits: In every one of the four CD4+ subsets, TCRB CDR3s were moderately but significantly shorter in Type 1 diabetes patients. More deletions and fewer insertions at VDJ junctions were seen in type 1 diabetes patients.

This clone was counted ten times or more. The antigen remains unidentified. Investigators reverse transcribed all isolated RNA, so they sequenced expressed TCRB transcripts. Only in-frame clones appear in the TCRdb table, and some are missing; sequencing was by immunoSEQ multiplex PCR. The data contain roughly 140,000 clones, 8.5% to 14% of them singletons. The germline gives CDR1 SGHVS, CDR2 FQNEAQ. V was clipped by 4 bases and J by 1 base, with 13 bases between them. The CDR3 has 15 residues. The sample was central memory CD4+ T cells from blood. This chain uses TRBV7-8 with TRBJ1-1; D is unresolved. The TCR was taken from a man younger than 30 in good health. The CDR3 spells CASSSRRISNTEAFF. Written as DNA, the CDR3 is TGTGCCAGCAGCTCGAGACGGATTTCGAACACTGAAGCTTTCTTT.